One T cell receptor beta chain is described in this entry. Data came from immunoSEQ multiplex PCR; TCRdb stores just in-frame clones and leaves some out. The sample shows tens of thousands of clones, around 82% of them seen only once. The data were taken from a study of blood T cell repertoires in COVID-19. This CDR3 is 13 amino acids long. V lost 3 bases and J lost 3, with 9 bases in between. Germline V CDR1 and CDR2: SGHTA, FQGNSA. The sample comprised peripheral blood. The receptor comes from a human donor in a cohort sampled during active COVID-19. This chain connects TRBV7-2 to TRBJ2-7; D not resolved. CDR3 in DNA: TGTGCCAGCAGCTTGAGTCAAATCTACGAGCAGTACTTC. This codes for CASSLSQIYEQYF.